These 23 T cell receptor beta chains originate from one sample sequenced in a study of control samples from healthy donors and cancer patients. The method was immunoSEQ multiplex PCR; TCRdb's version includes in-frame clones alone and lacks a portion of them. The repertoire consists of 60,000 to 75,000 clones, with approximately 89% occurring once and the leading ten covering about 6%. The sample taken for sequencing was PBMCs. Every receptor here comes from a man between 60 and 70 years old with colorectal cancer.

The count of this clone is one. V and J are TRBV7-8 and TRBJ2-1; 9 nucleotides align to TRBD2. Germline V gene sequence: CDR1 SGHVS, CDR2 FQNEAQ. The CDR3 extends over 15 amino acids. The V segment lost 3 bases and the J segment 6 bases; nucleotides outside the gene matches: 6. This chain's CDR3 is CASSLRGGQGNEQFF. The CDR3, as DNA: TGTGCCAGCAGCTTGCGGGGGGGCCAGGGCAATGAGCAGTTCTTC.

This sequence joins TRBV25-1 and TRBJ2-7, with unresolved D. CDR1 is MGHDK and CDR2 is SYGVNS in the germline V gene. CDR3 length: 14 amino acids. The germline V and J ends were trimmed by 3 bases and 0 bases, with 9 bases remaining between them. The CDR3: CASSDGRFSYEQYF. CDR3 DNA sequence: TGTGCCAGCAGTGACGGACGGTTCTCCTACGAGCAGTACTTC.

The CDR3 protein is CASSAYETQYF. For the CDR3, the DNA is TGTGCCAGCAGCGCCTACGAGACCCAGTACTTC. The chain is built from TRBV7-9 and TRBJ2-5; D unclear. This CDR3 spans 11 amino acids. The V gene lost 5 bases and the J gene lost 5 bases, with 6 bases spanning the gap. In germline, CDR1 is SEHNR, CDR2 FQNEAQ (reference sequence).

V usage is TRBV28 and J usage is TRBJ1-2, with D perhaps matching TRBD1 (6 bases). This CDR3 contains 12 residues. Per germline, CDR1 MDHEN and CDR2 SYDVKM. V gave up 2 bases and J gave up 5 bases, with 6 bases separating them. Written as DNA, the CDR3 is TGTGCCAGCAGTTTAACAGGGTATGGCTACACCTTC. It is translated as CASSLTGYGYTF.

This rearrangement joins TRBV7-7 to TRBJ1-1; D gene ambiguous. The CDR3 is 13 amino acids. V lost 3 bases, J lost 5 bases, and 10 bases lay in between. Looked up from germline, CDR1 is SSHAT and CDR2 is FNYEAQ (reference sequence). CDR3 residues: CASSFGPLTEAFF. In nucleotides, the CDR3 is TGTGCCAGCAGCTTCGGACCCTTGACTGAAGCTTTCTTT.

V and J are TRBV6-6 and TRBJ2-3, with D possibly being TRBD2 (6 bases). The V and J ends lost 11 bases and 0 bases respectively, with 9 bases between them. The CDR3 is made up of 12 amino acids. The germline CDR1 and CDR2 sequences are MNHNY and SVGAGI (reference sequence). CDR3: CAARGSTDTQYF. CDR3 nucleotide sequence: TGTGCCGCCCGGGGGAGCACAGATACGCAGTATTTT.

This clone was counted a single time. The chain joins TRBV29-1 to TRBJ1-1; no firm D call. The germline V and J ends were trimmed by 4 bases and 2 bases, with 11 bases remaining between them. Germline V gene sequence: CDR1 SQVTM, CDR2 ANQGSEA. The CDR3 runs 13 residues. The CDR3 DNA reads TGCAGCGTTGGCCTGACTGTAAACACTGAAGCTTTCTTT. Translated, it gives CSVGLTVNTEAFF.

The V call is TRBV15, the J call TRBJ2-2; D is unresolved. The CDR3 loop spans 15 amino acids. Trimming left V 0 bases short and J 6 bases short, with 11 bases between. In germline, CDR1 is LNHNV, CDR2 YYDKDF (reference sequence). The CDR3 DNA is TGTGCCACCAGCAGAGATAACTCGATTGCCGGGGAGCTGTTTTTT. It is translated as CATSRDNSIAGELFF.

The CDR3 DNA sequence: TGTGCCAGCGGATGGCAGGAAAAACTGTTTTTT. Residues: CASGWQEKLFF. J is TRBJ1-4 and V is TRBV6-5; D is unresolved. Germline V lookup: CDR1 MNHEY, CDR2 SVGAGI. The CDR3 has 11 amino acids. V was cut by 8 bases and J by 8 bases, with 9 bases left in between.

V and J are TRBV30 and TRBJ1-1; the D gene is possibly TRBD1 (5 bases). V lost 2 bases and J 5 bases, leaving 12 bases between the germline ends. This CDR3 has 13 residues. Germline lookup yields CDR1 GTSNPN and CDR2 SVGIG (reference sequence). CDR3 coding DNA: TGTGCCTGGAGTCCAGGGACGAGGACTGAAGCTTTCTTT. Protein product: CAWSPGTRTEAFF.

This chain links TRBV7-2 with TRBJ2-2; D perhaps matches TRBD2 (7 bases). The CDR3 has 15 amino acids. Trimming removed 7 bases at V and 2 bases at J, with 14 bases between. Germline CDR1 SGHTA, CDR2 FQGNSA. The CDR3 region has the DNA TGTGCCAGCACCCCGGGGGGCTACAACACCGGGGAGCTGTTTTTT. Translating it yields CASTPGGYNTGELFF.

The chain recombines TRBV15 with TRBJ1-2, with unresolved D. CDR3 length: 14 residues. V was clipped by 0 bases and J by 2 bases, with 7 bases between them. Germline V gives CDR1 LNHNV, CDR2 YYDKDF (reference sequence). The CDR3 reads CATSRDTDNYGYTF. In DNA, the CDR3 is TGTGCCACCAGCAGAGATACCGACAACTATGGCTACACCTTC.

With respect to this clone: At one of its ends the junction is not consistent with the germline gene, which may arise from a read error. Other DNA sequences of this sample code for an identical CDR3. The chain joins TRBV5-1 to TRBJ2-2; 7 bases map to TRBD1. From germline, CDR1 is SGHRS and CDR2 YFSETQ. The CDR3 loop spans 14 amino acids. CDR3 nucleotides: TGCGCCAGCAGCCAGGGACAGAACACCGGGGAGTTGTTTTTT. Its protein product is CASSQGQNTGELFF.

J is TRBJ1-6 and V is TRBV2; 8 bases line up with TRBD1. There are 14 residues in the CDR3. In germline, CDR1 is SNHLY, CDR2 FYNNEI. V lost 6 bases to trimming and J lost 8 bases; unmatched junction nucleotides: 6. CDR3 nucleotide sequence: TGTGCCAGCAGGCCCGGACAGGGTTATTCACCCCTCCACTTT. Translation: CASRPGQGYSPLHF. Variable domain in full (rest from reference TRBV2 and TRBJ1-6): EPEVTQTPSHQVTQMGQEVILRCVPISNHLYFYWYRQILGQKVEFLVSFYNNEISEKSEIFDDQFSVERPDGSNFTLKIRSTKLEDSAMYFCASRPGQGYSPLHFGNGTRLTVT.

The chain recombines TRBV10-1 with TRBJ2-1, with D perhaps matching TRBD2 (7 bases). The CDR3 sequence is 20 residues long. The V end was cut by 0 bases, the J end by 3 bases, with 24 bases between. Germline V gives CDR1 WNHNN, CDR2 SYGVQD (reference sequence). The CDR3 DNA reads as TGCGCCAGCAGTGAGTCGCCGGGCGGGACCAGGGAGGGGGTCTACAATGAGCAGTTCTTC. Protein: CASSESPGGTREGVYNEQFF.

V usage is TRBV11-2 and J usage is TRBJ2-3; possibly TRBD1 for D (6 bases). CDR1 and CDR2 from the germline V gene are SGHAT and FQNNGV. The CDR3 consists of 12 residues. V lost 5 bases, J lost 7 bases, and 10 bases lay in between. In DNA, the CDR3 is TGTGCCAGCAGCCAGGGGCGGAATACGCAGTATTTT. This encodes CASSQGRNTQYF.

The CDR3 spells CASSPPGTGADTEAFF. CDR3 nucleotides: TGTGCCAGCAGCCCCCCCGGGACAGGGGCGGACACTGAAGCTTTCTTT. V is TRBV9 and J is TRBJ1-1, with 10 positions matching TRBD1. The CDR3 length is 16 residues. With V trimmed by 4 bases and J by 3 bases, 9 bases remained unmatched. Germline V lookup: CDR1 SGDLS, CDR2 YYNGEE.

The J gene is TRBJ2-3, the V gene TRBV7-6; 9 bases agree with TRBD2. CDR1 and CDR2 from the germline V gene are SGHVS and FNYEAQ. There are 17 residues in the CDR3. V shed 2 bases, J shed 5 bases, and the junction held 11 bases outside the gene matches. This CDR3 is CASSLRLTAGGQDTQYF. CDR3 coding DNA: TGTGCCAGCAGCTTACGTCTTACAGCGGGGGGCCAAGATACGCAGTATTTT.

The J gene is TRBJ1-2, the V gene TRBV5-4; D is possibly TRBD1 (6 bases). V was shortened by 4 bases and J by 7 bases, with 14 bases between the two germline ends. The V gene's germline CDR1 is SGHNT and CDR2 YYREEE (reference sequence). This CDR3 contains 13 residues. The CDR3 reads CASSHGQPAGYTF. The CDR3 region has the DNA TGTGCCAGCAGCCATGGACAGCCGGCTGGCTACACCTTC.

This clone has just one count. The chain employs TRBV9 and TRBJ2-3; D gene uncertain. The CDR3 sequence is 15 residues long. Germline CDR1 and CDR2: SGDLS and YYNGEE. V lost 4 bases and J 0 bases, leaving 12 bases between the germline ends. The CDR3 reads CASSSAHLSTDTQYF. The CDR3 DNA reads TGTGCCAGCAGCTCCGCACACCTTAGCACAGATACGCAGTATTTT.

The chain uses TRBV24-1 and TRBJ2-1; 8 nucleotides align to TRBD2. The CDR3 has 15 residues. With 2 bases clipped from V and 3 bases from J, the junction kept 2 bases outside the gene matches. CDR1 KGHDR and CDR2 SFDVKD come from the germline V gene. The CDR3 sequence is CATSDSSGGYNEQFF. The CDR3 DNA reads TGTGCCACCAGTGATTCCAGCGGGGGCTACAATGAGCAGTTCTTC.

The chain uses TRBV4-2 and TRBJ2-5, with D perhaps TRBD2 (7 bases). Trimming shortened V by 3 bases and J by 5 bases, and 19 bases separated the two germline ends. In germline, CDR1 is LGHNA, CDR2 YNFKEQ. The CDR3 has 16 residues. This chain's CDR3 is CASSHSQGGGQETQYF. CDR3 in DNA: TGTGCCAGCAGCCACTCTCAAGGGGGGGGGCAGGAGACCCAGTACTTC.

The genes are TRBV7-2 and TRBJ2-7; the D is unclear. Germline-derived CDR1 and CDR2 are SGHTA and FQGNSA. The germline V and J ends were trimmed by 1 base and 3 bases, with 7 bases remaining between them. This CDR3 region has 13 residues. Written as DNA, the CDR3 is TGTGCCAGCAGCTTAGAAGTCATCTACGAGCAGTACTTC. This encodes CASSLEVIYEQYF.